This T cell receptor beta chain was profiled in a study of T cells in Graves' hyperthyroidism and ophthalmopathy. Study results and limitations: From stable hyperthyroidism, ophthalmopathy was set apart by a 13 V-J model. Most thyroid-expanded clonotypes above 0.001 were also found in blood.

Amplified TCR beta CDR3 regions derived from RNA transcripts. HTBI primers were used for first-round RT-PCR of the TCR CDR3. One entry per CDR3 protein results from TCRdb running MiXCR on the multiplex PCR reads. The sample includes hundreds of thousands of distinct CDR3 sequences, approximately 24% seen only once; the top ten take about 11%. The count of this clonotype is one. Its cognate antigen is unknown. The clonotype originates from a woman aged 25-40 years with Graves' ophthalmopathy. The sequenced material came from blood.

CDR3 sequence reads: CASSYWRGLSDTQYF. The CDR3 nucleotides are TGTGCCAGCAGTTACTGGCGGGGGTTATCAGATACGCAGTATTTT. The V and J genes are TRBV6-2 or TRBV6-3 and TRBJ2-3, with TRBD2 matching over 7 bases. CDR1 and CDR2 (germline): MNHEY, SVGEGT. This CDR3 contains 15 residues. J gave up 4 bases and V 1 base, and 5 bases lay outside the gene matches.